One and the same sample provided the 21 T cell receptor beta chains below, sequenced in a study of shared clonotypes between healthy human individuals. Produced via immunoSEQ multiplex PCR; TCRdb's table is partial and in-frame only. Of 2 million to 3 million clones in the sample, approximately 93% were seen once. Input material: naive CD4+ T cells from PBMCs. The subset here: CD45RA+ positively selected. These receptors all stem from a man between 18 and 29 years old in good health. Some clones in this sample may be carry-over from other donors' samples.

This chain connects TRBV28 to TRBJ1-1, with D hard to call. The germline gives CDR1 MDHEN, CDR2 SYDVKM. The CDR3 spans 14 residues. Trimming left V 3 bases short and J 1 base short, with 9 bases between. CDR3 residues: CASSLNRENTEAFF. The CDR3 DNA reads TGTGCCAGCAGTTTGAACAGAGAGAACACTGAAGCTTTCTTT.

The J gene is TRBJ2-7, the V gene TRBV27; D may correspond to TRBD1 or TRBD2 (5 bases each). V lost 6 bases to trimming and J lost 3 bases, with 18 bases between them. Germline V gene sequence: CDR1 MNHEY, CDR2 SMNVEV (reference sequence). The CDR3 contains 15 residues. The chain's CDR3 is CASRLSGVGGYEQYF. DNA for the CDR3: TGTGCCAGCAGACTTTCCGGGGTTGGGGGCTACGAGCAGTACTTC.

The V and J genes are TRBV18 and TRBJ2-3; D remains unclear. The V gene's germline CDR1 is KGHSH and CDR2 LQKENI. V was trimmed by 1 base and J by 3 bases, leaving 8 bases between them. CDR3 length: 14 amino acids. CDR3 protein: CASSPQPRTDTQYF. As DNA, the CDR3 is TGTGCCAGCTCACCACAACCCCGGACAGATACGCAGTATTTT.

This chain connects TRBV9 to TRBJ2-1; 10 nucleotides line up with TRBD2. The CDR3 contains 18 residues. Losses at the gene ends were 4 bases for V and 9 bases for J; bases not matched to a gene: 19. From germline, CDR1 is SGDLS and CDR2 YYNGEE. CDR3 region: CASSTGTSGRGGPGEQFF. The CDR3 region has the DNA TGTGCCAGCAGCACCGGTACCAGCGGGAGGGGTGGGCCCGGTGAGCAGTTCTTC. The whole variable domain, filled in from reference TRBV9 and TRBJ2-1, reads DSGVTQTPKHLITATGQRVTLRCSPRSGDLSVYWYQQSLDQGLQFLIQYYNGEERAKGNILERFSAQQFPDLHSELNLSSLELGDSALYFCASSTGTSGRGGPGEQFFGPGTRLTVL.

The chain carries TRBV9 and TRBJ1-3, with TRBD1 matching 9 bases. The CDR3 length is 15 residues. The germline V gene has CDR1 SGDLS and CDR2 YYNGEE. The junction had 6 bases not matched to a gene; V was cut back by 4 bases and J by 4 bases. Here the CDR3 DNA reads TGTGCCAGCAGCCTTACCGGGACAGGGGGAAACACCATATATTTT. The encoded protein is CASSLTGTGGNTIYF. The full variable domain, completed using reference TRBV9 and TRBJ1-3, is DSGVTQTPKHLITATGQRVTLRCSPRSGDLSVYWYQQSLDQGLQFLIQYYNGEERAKGNILERFSAQQFPDLHSELNLSSLELGDSALYFCASSLTGTGGNTIYFGEGSWLTVV.

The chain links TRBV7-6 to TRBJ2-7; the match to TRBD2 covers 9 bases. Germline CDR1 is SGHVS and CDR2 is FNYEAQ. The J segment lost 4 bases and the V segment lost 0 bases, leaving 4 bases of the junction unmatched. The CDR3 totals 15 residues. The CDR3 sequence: CASSLASTSGYEQYF. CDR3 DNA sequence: TGTGCCAGCAGCTTAGCGTCGACTAGCGGTTACGAGCAGTACTTC. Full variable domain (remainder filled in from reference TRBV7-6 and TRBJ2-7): GAGVSQSPRYKVTKRGQDVALRCDPISGHVSLYWYRQALGQGPEFLTYFNYEAQQDKSGLPNDRFSAERPEGSISTLTIQRTEQRDSAMYRCASSLASTSGYEQYFGPGTRLTVT.

CDR3 coding DNA: TGTGCCAGCAGCTTGATTACCTTCGTGAGCCTAAACACCGGGGAGCTGTTTTTT. Protein sequence: CASSLITFVSLNTGELFF. The chain couples TRBV5-8 to TRBJ2-2; D call uncertain. V dropped 1 base and J dropped 2 bases, with 18 bases sitting between them. The CDR3 has 18 amino acids. Per the germline V gene, CDR1 is SGHTS and CDR2 is YDEGEE.

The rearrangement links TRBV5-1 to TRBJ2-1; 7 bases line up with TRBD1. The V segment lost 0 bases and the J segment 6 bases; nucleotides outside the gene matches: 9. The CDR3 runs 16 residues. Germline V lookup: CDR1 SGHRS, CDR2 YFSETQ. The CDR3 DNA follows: TGCGCCAGCAGCTTGGTATTGGCAGGGGGATCCAATGAGCAGTTCTTC. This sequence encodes CASSLVLAGGSNEQFF. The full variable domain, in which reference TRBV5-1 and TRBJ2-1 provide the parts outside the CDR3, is KAGVTQTPRYLIKTRGQQVTLSCSPISGHRSVSWYQQTPGQGLQFLFEYFSETQRNKGNFPGRFSGRQFSNSRSEMNVSTLELGDSALYLCASSLVLAGGSNEQFFGPGTRLTVL.

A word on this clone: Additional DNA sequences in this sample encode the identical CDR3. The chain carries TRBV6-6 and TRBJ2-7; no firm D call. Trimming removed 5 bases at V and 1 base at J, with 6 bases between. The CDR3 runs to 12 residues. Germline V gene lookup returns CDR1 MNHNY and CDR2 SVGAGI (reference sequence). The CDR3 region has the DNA TGTGCCAGCAGTCGGGCTTCCTACGAGCAGTACTTC. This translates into CASSRASYEQYF.

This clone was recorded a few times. CDR3 sequence reads: CACSGSWNQPQHF. Here the CDR3 DNA reads TGTGCCTGTTCAGGGAGTTGGAATCAGCCCCAGCATTTT. The chain is built from TRBV30 and TRBJ1-5, with a weak D call TRBD1 (5 bases). With 6 bases removed from V and 4 bases from J, the gap between germline ends came to 13 bases. The germline V gene encodes CDR1 GTSNPN and CDR2 SVGIG (reference sequence). The CDR3 covers 13 residues.

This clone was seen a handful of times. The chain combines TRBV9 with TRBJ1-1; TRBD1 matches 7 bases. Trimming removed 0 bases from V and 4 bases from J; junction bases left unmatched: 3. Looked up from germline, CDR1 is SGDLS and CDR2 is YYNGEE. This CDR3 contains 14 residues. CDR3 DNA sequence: TGTGCCAGCAGCGTAGGGCAGGGGGTCACTGAAGCTTTCTTT. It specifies CASSVGQGVTEAFF.

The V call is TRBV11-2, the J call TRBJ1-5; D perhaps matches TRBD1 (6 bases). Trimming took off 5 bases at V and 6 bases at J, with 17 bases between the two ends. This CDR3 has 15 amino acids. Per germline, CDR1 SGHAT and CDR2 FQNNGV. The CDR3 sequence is CASSQEGGKGQPQHF. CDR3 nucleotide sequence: TGTGCCAGCAGCCAGGAGGGGGGGAAGGGTCAGCCCCAGCATTTT. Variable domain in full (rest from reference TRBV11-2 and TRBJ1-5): EAGVAQSPRYKIIEKRQSVAFWCNPISGHATLYWYQQILGQGPKLLIQFQNNGVVDDSQLPKDRFSAERLKGVDSTLKIQPAKLEDSAVYLCASSQEGGKGQPQHFGDGTRLSIL.

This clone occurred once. This chain's CDR3 is CASSARTGGSGYTF. Here the CDR3 DNA reads TGTGCCAGCAGCGCCAGGACAGGGGGTTCTGGCTACACCTTC. This chain links TRBV7-9 with TRBJ1-2; 10 bases map to TRBD1. CDR3 length equals 14 residues. V shed 5 bases and J 7 bases; nucleotides not matched to a gene: 7. Germline V gene sequence: CDR1 SEHNR, CDR2 FQNEAQ (reference sequence).

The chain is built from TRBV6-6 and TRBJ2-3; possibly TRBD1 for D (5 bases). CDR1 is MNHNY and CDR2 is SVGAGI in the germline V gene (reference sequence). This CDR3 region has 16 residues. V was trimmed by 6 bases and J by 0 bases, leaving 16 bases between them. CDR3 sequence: CASSEAQVASTDTQYF. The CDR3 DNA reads TGTGCCAGCAGCGAGGCACAGGTGGCTAGCACAGATACGCAGTATTTT.

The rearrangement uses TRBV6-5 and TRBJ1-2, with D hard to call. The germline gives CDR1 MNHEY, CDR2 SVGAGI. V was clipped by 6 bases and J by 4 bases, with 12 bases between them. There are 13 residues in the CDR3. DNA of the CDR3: TGTGCCAGCAGACCCGACGGCTCCTATGGCTACACCTTC. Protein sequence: CASRPDGSYGYTF.

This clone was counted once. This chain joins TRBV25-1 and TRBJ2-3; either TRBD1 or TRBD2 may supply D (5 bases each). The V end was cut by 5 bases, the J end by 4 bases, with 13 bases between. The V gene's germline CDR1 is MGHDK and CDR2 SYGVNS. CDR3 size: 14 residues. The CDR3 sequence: CASSLREGADTQYF. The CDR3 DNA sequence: TGTGCCAGCAGTCTCCGGGAAGGGGCAGATACGCAGTATTTT. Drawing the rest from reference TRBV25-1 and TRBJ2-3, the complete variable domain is EADIYQTPRYLVIGTGKKITLECSQTMGHDKMYWYQQDPGMELHLIHYSYGVNSTEKGDLSSESTVSRIRTEHFPLTLESARPSHTSQYLCASSLREGADTQYFGPGTRLTVL.

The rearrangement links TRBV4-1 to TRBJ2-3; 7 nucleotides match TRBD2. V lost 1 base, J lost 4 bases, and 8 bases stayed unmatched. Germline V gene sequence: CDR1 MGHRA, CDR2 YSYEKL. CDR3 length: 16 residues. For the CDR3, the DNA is TGCGCCAGCAGCCAAGTCCCCGCGGGAGTGGCAGATACGCAGTATTTT. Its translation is CASSQVPAGVADTQYF.

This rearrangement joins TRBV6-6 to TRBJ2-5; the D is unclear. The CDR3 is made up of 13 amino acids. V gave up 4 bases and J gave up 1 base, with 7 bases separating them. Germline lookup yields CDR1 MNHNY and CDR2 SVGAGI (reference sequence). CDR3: CASSSIGQETQYF. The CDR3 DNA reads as TGTGCCAGCAGTTCGATCGGCCAAGAGACCCAGTACTTC.

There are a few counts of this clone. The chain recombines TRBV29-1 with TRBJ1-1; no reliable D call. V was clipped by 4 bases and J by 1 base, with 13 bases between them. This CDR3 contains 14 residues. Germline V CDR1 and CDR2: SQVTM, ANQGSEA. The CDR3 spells CSVVLQAGNTEAFF. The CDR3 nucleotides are TGCAGCGTTGTACTTCAGGCGGGGAACACTGAAGCTTTCTTT.

For the CDR3, the DNA is TGTGCCAGCACTAGCGGAGGCCGGTACGAGCAGTACTTC. Its protein is CASTSGGRYEQYF. The J gene is TRBJ2-7, the V gene TRBV6-1; TRBD2 matches 7 bases. There are 13 residues in the CDR3. The V and J ends lost 7 bases and 4 bases, in that order; junction bases with no gene match: 7. Germline V gives CDR1 MNHNS, CDR2 SASEGT.

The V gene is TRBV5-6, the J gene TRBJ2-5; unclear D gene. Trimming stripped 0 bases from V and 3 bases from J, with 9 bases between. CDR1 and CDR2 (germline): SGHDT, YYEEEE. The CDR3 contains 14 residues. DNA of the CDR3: TGTGCCAGCAGCTTGGGTCCGGCGGAAGAGACCCAGTACTTC. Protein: CASSLGPAEETQYF.